One T cell receptor (beta chain) is described in this entry. Antigen specificity is unknown. Use of 60 Vbeta and 13 Jbeta primers characterized the PCR. Only in-frame clones appear in the TCRdb table, and some are missing; sequencing was by immunoSEQ multiplex PCR. The sample shows around 63,000 clones, 70% to 85% of them seen only once. The data were obtained in a study of cytomegalovirus exposure and HLA in healthy donors. Overall study findings and caveats: The study labeled more than 150 TCR beta chains cytomegalovirus-associated. Fewer N-insertions than the roughly 700-donor mean were reportedly shown by an Asian-associated ancestry cluster in a later analysis. Reported results showed that the classifier diagnosed cytomegalovirus status with high specificity and sensitivity.

Although they were nominally healthy when sampled, donors likely had unrecorded immune exposures. The V gene lost 7 bases and the J gene lost 4 bases, with 16 bases spanning the gap. The CDR3 contains 14 residues. Germline V lookup: CDR1 SEHNR, CDR2 FQNEAQ (reference sequence). This rearrangement joins TRBV7-9 to TRBJ1-2, with D uncertain. Sequencing input: PBMCs. The TCR originated in a woman aged 25 to 39 in good health and CMV-seronegative. CDR3 sequence reads: CASTETNEPYGYTF. Written as DNA, the CDR3 is TGTGCCAGCACGGAAACTAATGAACCCTATGGCTACACCTTC. The variable domain in full, completed from reference TRBV7-9 and TRBJ1-2, reads DTGVSQNPRHKITKRGQNVTFRCDPISEHNRLYWYRQTLGQGPEFLTYFQNEAQLEKSRLLSDRFSAERPKGSFSTLEIQRTEQGDSAMYLCASTETNEPYGYTFGSGTRLTVV.